This TCR beta chain was sequenced in a study of blood T cell repertoires in COVID-19. Overall study context: COVID-19 samples from acute and convalescent phases originated in the United States, Italy and Spain. T cells, B-cell-depleted T cells, or PBMCs supplied cDNA or gDNA.

Clones were sequenced by immunoSEQ multiplex PCR, and TCRdb holds only the in-frame ones, with some missing. The sample yields around 200,000 clones, more than 85% seen once. V lost 5 bases and J lost 1, with 11 bases in between. The germline V gene encodes CDR1 MNHEY and CDR2 SVGEGT. CDR3 size: 14 residues. This receptor was taken from a man in his forties with active or convalescent COVID-19. The chain employs TRBV6-2 or TRBV6-3 and TRBJ1-1; perhaps TRBD1 as D (5 bases). Sequencing input: peripheral blood. The CDR3 region is CASSLTGPNTEAFF. CDR3 in DNA: TGTGCCAGCAGTCTCACAGGACCGAACACTGAAGCTTTCTTT.